Listed here is a single TCR beta chain. This clonotype has only a few counts. There is no known antigen for this receptor. No qualities accompany the bases; no much larger clone lies one base away. These data belong to a study of spatial heterogeneity in lung cancer (dated by TCRdb to between 2019 and 2020). About the investigation overall: The donors were some 72 patients from the lung TRACERx cohort who had early-stage, untreated non-small cell lung cancer. Follow-up PBMC samples were sequenced whenever available, with a median time to follow-up of approximately 2 years after resection. More beta-chain than alpha-chain transcripts were consistently detected, likely reflecting higher beta-chain transcript abundance. In the raw uncorrected reads, each unique combination of TCR and UMI appeared on average more than ten times. TCR alpha and beta repertoires were quantitatively compared across multiple tumor regions, matched nontumor lung and blood in non-small cell lung cancer. Nonsynonymous mutation counts, determined by whole-exome sequencing of tumor tissue, were related to features of the TCR repertoire. At surgery, some 220 tumor regions, 64 matched nontumor lung samples and fewer than 60 PBMC samples were TCR-sequenced for both alpha and beta chains.

The library was built by means of 5' RACE. Sequenced using a NextSeq 500. To allow correction of PCR and sequencing errors, the TCR library protocol tagged every TCR cDNA molecule with a unique molecular identifier. The source study handled its data this way. TCR identification, UMI-based error correction and CDR3 extraction were performed with Decombinator tools. TCRs above a frequency of 2 per 1,000, corresponding to the top 1% of the tumor frequency distribution, were defined as expanded. Renyi diversity was computed with the R vegan package after each repertoire had been subsampled 100 times to 5,000 TCRs. CDR3 similarity networks were built from amino acid triplet string-kernel similarity, connecting CDR3s with pairwise similarity above 0.82. TCRdb reprocessed the public reads (quality trimming at Q25 with fastp, clone calling with MiXCR) and kept in-frame beta chains. Duplicate CDR3 protein sequences are folded into a single record with the most common DNA and genes. What appears here as the V and J calls and clone size reflects TCRdb's work, not the paper's. Recorded for this sample are some 120,000 distinct CDR3 sequences; 9% to 15% of them occurred a single time. The ten most abundant clones make up 16% of the sample.

The time point label, read with the paper, signifies: blood at routine non-recurrence follow-up after resection. Without any cell sorting, TCR sequencing was performed on whole RNA extracted either from tumor and nontumor lung tissue or from cryopreserved PBMC samples. A patient was chosen for TCR sequencing only when enough RNA was available from at least two tumor regions. The CDR3 runs 15 amino acids, cysteine and phenylalanine included. Only CDR3 DNA is held: 45 bases, read in frame from base 1. Per the germline V gene, SGHTA is the CDR1 and FQGNSA is the CDR2. V is trimmed back by 2 bases and J by 3 bases, and the junction contains 3 bases that no gene match accounts for. The research as a whole found: Confirming at a functional level the hypothesis that regional TCRs recognize regional mutations was considered to require additional single-cell paired TCR alpha and beta sequencing. Comparisons of baseline and follow-up blood repertoires included only 14 patients. Ubiquitous expanded tumor TCRs were found in blood more often at tumor resection than at routine follow-up.

Material: PBMCs, obtained at follow-up. The chain is assembled from TRBV7-2 and TRBJ2-2, with 7 bases aligning to TRBD2. This sequence was found in a male donor with early-stage non-small cell lung cancer. The CDR3 has the sequence CASSLRAGYTGELFF. The sequenced DNA: TGTGCCAGCAGCTTAAGAGCGGGGTACACCGGGGAGCTGTTTTTT. Where the CDR3 stops, the reference TRBV7-2 and TRBJ2-2 genes take over; the full variable domain is GAGVSQSPSNKVTEKGKDVELRCDPISGHTALYWYRQSLGQGLEFLIYFQGNSAPDKSGLPSDRFSAERTGGSVSTLTIQRTQQEDSAVYLCASSLRAGYTGELFFGEGSRLTVL.